This is a list of T cell receptor beta chains from one sample in a study of T cells in Graves' hyperthyroidism and ophthalmopathy. TCRdb processed the multiplex PCR reads anew with MiXCR; each CDR3 protein has one entry. The table includes some 760,000 distinct CDR3 sequences, about 14% detected once. The sample was blood. Source of these receptors: a young woman with Graves' hyperthyroidism. Both conserved end residues are part of each CDR3. D genes are given only for firm matches. Part of the rows lack a size; the others show once, few, many or a class for expanded clones.

d_gene,j_gene,v_gene,abundance,CDR3aa,CDR3nt
NA,TRBJ2-1,TRBV30,many,CAWSVGAGTNEQFF,TGTGCCTGGAGTGTGGGAGCAGGTACTAATGAGCAGTTCTTC
NA,TRBJ2-1,TRBV11-3,NA,CASSPQGFGEQFF,TGTGCCAGCAGCCCACAGGGTTTCGGTGAGCAGTTCTTC
TRBD2,TRBJ2-7,TRBV6-1,few,CASTSGLAGARREQYF,TGTGCCAGCACCTCTGGACTAGCGGGAGCCCGTAGGGAGCAGTACTTC
TRBD1,TRBJ2-2,TRBV12-3/TRBV12-4,few,CASSLKGVQGAFTGELFF,TGTGCCAGCAGTTTAAAGGGTGTGCAGGGGGCCTTCACCGGGGAGCTGTTTTTT
NA,TRBJ2-1,TRBV28,many,CASSLTSQNEQFF,TGTGCCAGCAGTTTAACTTCACAGAATGAGCAGTTCTTC
NA,TRBJ2-3,TRBV7-9,few,CASSSRDSWDTQYF,TGTGCCAGCAGCTCGCGGGACTCCTGGGATACGCAGTATTTT
NA,TRBJ2-4,TRBV12-3/TRBV12-4,NA,CASMGDAKNIQYF,TGTGCCTCAATGGGGGATGCCAAAAACATTCAGTACTTC
TRBD2,TRBJ2-3,TRBV6-2/TRBV6-3,many,CASSYTSGSPSQLDTQYF,TGTGCCAGCAGTTATACTAGCGGGAGCCCCTCCCAATTGGATACGCAGTATTTT
NA,TRBJ1-2,TRBV28,many,CASSLYQPQQGGGYTF,TGTGCCAGCAGTTTATATCAACCTCAGCAGGGTGGAGGCTACACCTTC
NA,TRBJ1-2,TRBV6-4,NA,CASSPSVANYGYTF,TGTGCCAGCAGTCCCTCTGTAGCTAACTATGGCTACACCTTC